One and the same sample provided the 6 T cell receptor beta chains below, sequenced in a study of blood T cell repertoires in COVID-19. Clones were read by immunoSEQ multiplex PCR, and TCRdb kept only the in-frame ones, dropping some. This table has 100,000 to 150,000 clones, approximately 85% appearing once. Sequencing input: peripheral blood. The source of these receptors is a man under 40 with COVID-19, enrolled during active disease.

The CDR3 is CATSRGYSGETGELFF. The DNA for the CDR3 is TGTGCCACCAGCAGAGGATACAGCGGGGAAACCGGGGAGCTGTTTTTT. V is TRBV15 and J is TRBJ2-2; 7 bases map to TRBD2. V shed 1 base, J shed 5 bases, and the junction held 7 bases outside the gene matches. CDR3 length equals 16 residues. Germline CDR1 and CDR2: LNHNV and YYDKDF (reference sequence).

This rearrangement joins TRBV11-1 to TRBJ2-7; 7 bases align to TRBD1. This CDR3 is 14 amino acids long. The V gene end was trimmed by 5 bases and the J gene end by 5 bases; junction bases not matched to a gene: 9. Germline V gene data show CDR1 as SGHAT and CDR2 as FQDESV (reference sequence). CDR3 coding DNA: TGTGCCAGCAGCGTCGGACAGGTAGGCGACGAGCAGTACTTC. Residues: CASSVGQVGDEQYF.

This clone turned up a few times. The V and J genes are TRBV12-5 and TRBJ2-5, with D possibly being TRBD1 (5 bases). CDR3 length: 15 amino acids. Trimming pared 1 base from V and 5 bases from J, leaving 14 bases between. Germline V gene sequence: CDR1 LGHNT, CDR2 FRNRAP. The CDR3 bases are TGTGCTAGTGGTTTGGGAGACAGCCGAGACGAGACCCAGTACTTC. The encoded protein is CASGLGDSRDETQYF.

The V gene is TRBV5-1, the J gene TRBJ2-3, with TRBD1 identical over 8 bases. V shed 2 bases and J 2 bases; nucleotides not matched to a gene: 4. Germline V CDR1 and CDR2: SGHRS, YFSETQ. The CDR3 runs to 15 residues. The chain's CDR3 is CASSFPGQVTDTQYF. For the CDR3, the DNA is TGCGCCAGCAGCTTCCCGGGACAGGTCACAGATACGCAGTATTTT.

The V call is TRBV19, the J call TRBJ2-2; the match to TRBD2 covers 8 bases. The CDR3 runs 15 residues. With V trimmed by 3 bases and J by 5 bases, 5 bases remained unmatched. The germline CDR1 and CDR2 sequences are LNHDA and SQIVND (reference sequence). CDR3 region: CASSMGRGATGELFF. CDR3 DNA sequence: TGTGCCAGTAGTATGGGGCGGGGGGCGACCGGGGAGCTGTTTTTT.

CDR3 in DNA: TGTGCCAGCTCACCAGATCCGGGAGGGACCCACGAGCAGTACTTC. Residues: CASSPDPGGTHEQYF. The chain recombines TRBV18 with TRBJ2-7, with 8 bases fitting TRBD2. The germline V gene encodes CDR1 KGHSH and CDR2 LQKENI. The V and J ends lost 2 bases and 5 bases, in that order; junction bases with no gene match: 8. This CDR3 comprises 15 residues. Supplemented by reference TRBV18 and TRBJ2-7, the full variable domain reads NAGVMQNPRHLVRRRGQEARLRCSPMKGHSHVYWYRQLPEEGLKFMVYLQKENIIDESGMPKERFSAEFPKEGPSILRIQQVVRGDSAAYFCASSPDPGGTHEQYFGPGTRLTVT.